The clone carrying this TCR beta chain was seen more than once but under ten times. Its antigen is currently unknown. The data derive from a study of beta chain features in type 1 diabetes. Germline CDR1 is MNHEY and CDR2 is SVGAGI. Deletions cut 5 bases from V and 4 bases from J, with 11 bases between. CDR3 length: 13 residues. Isolated RNA was reverse transcribed in full, so expressed TCRB transcripts were sequenced. Assay: immunoSEQ multiplex PCR; the TCRdb copy retains only in-frame clones and omits some. Among approximately 730,000 clones listed, 10% to 15% were seen once. Whole-study results and caveats: In all four CD4+ subsets, TCRB CDR3 length was significantly, moderately reduced in type 1 diabetes. Naive, central memory and regulatory TCRB repertoires appeared more similar among patients than healthy donors. Equally in patients and controls, shorter templates might have been favored by PCR.

The receptor was derived from a man between 18 and 35 years old with type 1 diabetes. Sequencing used naive CD4+ T cells from blood. This sequence joins TRBV6-5 and TRBJ1-2, with D hard to call. CDR3 nucleotide sequence: TGTGCCAGCAGTGAATGGGCAGCCTATGGCTACACCTTC. Protein: CASSEWAAYGYTF.